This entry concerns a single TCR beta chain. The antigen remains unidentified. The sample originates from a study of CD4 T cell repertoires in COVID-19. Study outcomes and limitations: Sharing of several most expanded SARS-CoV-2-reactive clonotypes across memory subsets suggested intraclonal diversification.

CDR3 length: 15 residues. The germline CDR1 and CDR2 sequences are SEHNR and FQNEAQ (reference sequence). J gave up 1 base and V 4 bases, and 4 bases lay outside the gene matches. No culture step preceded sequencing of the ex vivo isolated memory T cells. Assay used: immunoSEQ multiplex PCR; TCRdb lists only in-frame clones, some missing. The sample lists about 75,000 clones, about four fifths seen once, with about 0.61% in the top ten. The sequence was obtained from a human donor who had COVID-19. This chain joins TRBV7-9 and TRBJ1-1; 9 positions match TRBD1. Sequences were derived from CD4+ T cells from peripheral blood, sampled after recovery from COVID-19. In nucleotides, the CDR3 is TGTGCCAGCAGCTCGGACAGGGGAGAGAACACTGAAGCTTTCTTT. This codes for CASSSDRGENTEAFF.